This TCR beta chain was found in a study of blood T cell repertoires in COVID-19. Trimming cost V 5 bases and J 12 bases, with 18 bases left between them. Germline CDR1 and CDR2: SGHTA and FQGNSA. This CDR3 has 13 amino acids. The repertoire was sequenced with immunoSEQ multiplex PCR; TCRdb's copy has only in-frame clones and lacks some. The sample consists of roughly 100,000 clones, less than 95% of them appearing once. The chain joins TRBV7-2 to TRBJ2-3, with a possible D match to TRBD2 (6 bases). The sample consisted of peripheral blood. The receptor was derived from a man between 18 and 29 years old with COVID-19, enrolled during active disease. Here the CDR3 DNA reads TGTGCCAGCAGCCCCCCCGGGGGTAGACGTCAGTATTTT. Translating it yields CASSPPGGRRQYF.